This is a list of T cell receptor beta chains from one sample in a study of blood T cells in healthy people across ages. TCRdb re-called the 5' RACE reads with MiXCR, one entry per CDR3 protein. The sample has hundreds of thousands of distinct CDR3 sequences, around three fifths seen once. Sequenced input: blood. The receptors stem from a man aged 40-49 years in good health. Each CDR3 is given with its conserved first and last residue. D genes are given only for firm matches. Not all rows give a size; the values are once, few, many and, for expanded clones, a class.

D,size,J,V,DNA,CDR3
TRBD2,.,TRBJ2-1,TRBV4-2,TGTGCCAGCAGCCAAGTTGTAGCGGGGGAGGGTAATGAGCAGTTCTTC,CASSQVVAGEGNEQFF
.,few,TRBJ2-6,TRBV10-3,TGTGCCATCGGGTTACGCAACTCTGGGGCCAACGTCCTGACTTTC,CAIGLRNSGANVLTF
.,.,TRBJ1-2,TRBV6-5,TGTGCCAGCAGCCCCGAGAAGGGGGAGGCTGGCTACACCTTC,CASSPEKGEAGYTF
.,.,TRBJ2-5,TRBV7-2,TGTGCCAGCAGCTTAGATCCAGGCGGGGAGACCCAGTACTTC,CASSLDPGGETQYF
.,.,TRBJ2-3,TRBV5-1,TGCGCCAGCAGCTTTACGGGTTCTAGCACAGATACGCAGTATTTT,CASSFTGSSTDTQYF
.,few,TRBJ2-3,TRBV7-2,TGTGCCAGCAGCCCCCAGTCCGAGGGTACGCAGTATTTT,CASSPQSEGTQYF
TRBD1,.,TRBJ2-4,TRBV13,TGTGCCAGCAGCCAAACGACAGGGGGAGCCAAAAACATTCAGTACTTC,CASSQTTGGAKNIQYF
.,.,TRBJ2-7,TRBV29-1,TGCAGCGTTGATGCATCGGGATCGGGGAATGAGCAGTACTTC,CSVDASGSGNEQYF
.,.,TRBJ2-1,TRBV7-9,TGTGCCAGCACCACAACCGAGGTAGATGAGCAGTTCTTC,CASTTTEVDEQFF
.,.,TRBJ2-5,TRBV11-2,TGTGCCAGCAGCTTAGAAATGACAACCCAACTAGCCCAGTACTTC,CASSLEMTTQLAQYF
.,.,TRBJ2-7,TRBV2,TGTGCCAGCAGCCTAGCAGATGAGCTTGCAGAGCAGTACTTC,CASSLADELAEQYF
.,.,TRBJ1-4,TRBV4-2,TGTGCCAGCAGCCAAGATGGAGGGCGGACTAATGAAAAACTGTTTTTT,CASSQDGGRTNEKLFF
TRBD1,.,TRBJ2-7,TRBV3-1,TGTGCCAGCAGCCAAGATTGGGGACAGGGGGCGGAAGAGCAGTACTTC,CASSQDWGQGAEEQYF
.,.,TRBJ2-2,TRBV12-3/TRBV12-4,TGTGCCAGCGGTGACTCGGAATTGCCCGGGGAGCTGTTTTTT,CASGDSELPGELFF
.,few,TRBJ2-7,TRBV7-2,TGTGCCAGCAGCTTAGTTGGGGGGTGGGGATCCAATGAGCAGTACTTC,CASSLVGGWGSNEQYF
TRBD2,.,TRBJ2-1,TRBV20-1,TGCAGTGCTAGAGATTCGACCGGGACTAGTAGAGTTGATGAGCAGTTCTTC,CSARDSTGTSRVDEQFF
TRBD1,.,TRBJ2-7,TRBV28,TGTGCCAGCAGCACAGCGGAACAGGGGCCCCAGTACTTC,CASSTAEQGPQYF
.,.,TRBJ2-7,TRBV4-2,TGTGCCAGCAGCCAAGATCCAGGAACTAGTGATTACGAGCAGTACTTC,CASSQDPGTSDYEQYF
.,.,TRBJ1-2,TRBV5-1,TGCGCCAGCAGCTTGGAGCGGCAGGGACTCGATGGCTACACCTTC,CASSLERQGLDGYTF
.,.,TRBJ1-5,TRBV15,TGTGCCACCAGCAGAGATATAATTAATCAGCCCCAGCATTTT,CATSRDIINQPQHF
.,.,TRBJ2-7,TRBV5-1,TGCGCCAGCAGCCGCGCCGGCGAGGGGTACGAGCAGTACTTC,CASSRAGEGYEQYF
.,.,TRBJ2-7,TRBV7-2,TGTGCCAGCAGCTTAGGAGCAGGGGGGGACTACGAGCAGTACTTC,CASSLGAGGDYEQYF
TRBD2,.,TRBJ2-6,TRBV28,TGTGCCACCTCGGGACTAGCGAACGGGGCCAACGTCCTGACTTTC,CATSGLANGANVLTF
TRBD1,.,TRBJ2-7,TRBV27,TGTGCCAGCAGTCCAAGACAGGGGGCAAGGTACTACGAGCAGTACTTC,CASSPRQGARYYEQYF
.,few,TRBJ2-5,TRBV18,TGTGCCAGCTCGCCTGAGGGTTGGGAGACCCAGTACTTC,CASSPEGWETQYF
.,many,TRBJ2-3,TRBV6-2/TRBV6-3,TGTGCCAGCGCCTTCACAGATACGCAGTATTTT,CASAFTDTQYF
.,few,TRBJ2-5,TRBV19,TGTGCCAGTAGTCCCTACTCCCGTGAGACCCAGTACTTC,CASSPYSRETQYF
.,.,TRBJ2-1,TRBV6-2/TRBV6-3,TGTGCCAGTGGGGATGCGGGGGCAATCGAGTTCTTC,CASGDAGAIEFF
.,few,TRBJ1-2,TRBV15,TGTGCCACCAGCAGAGGGGACGGTCCCTATGGCTACACCTTC,CATSRGDGPYGYTF
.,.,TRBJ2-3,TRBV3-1,TGTGCCAGCAGCAAGGGAGTGGAGGGTACGCAGTATTTT,CASSKGVEGTQYF
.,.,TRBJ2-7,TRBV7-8,TGTGCCAGCAGCTTAGATCCTTCTAACGACAATGAGCAGTACTTC,CASSLDPSNDNEQYF
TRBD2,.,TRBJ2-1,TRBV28,TGTGCCAGCAGACCAGGACTAGCGGGAAGGAACAATGAGCAGTTCTTC,CASRPGLAGRNNEQFF
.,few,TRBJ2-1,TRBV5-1,TGCGCCAGCAGCTTGGAGTCGGGAAACTCCAATGAGCAGTTCTTC,CASSLESGNSNEQFF
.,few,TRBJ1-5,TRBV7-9,TGTGCCAGCAGCTTAGGGGAACCGCGGGATGGCAATCAGCCCCAGCATTTT,CASSLGEPRDGNQPQHF
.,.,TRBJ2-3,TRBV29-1,TGCAGCGCCACTTCTCCCGAAGGGCAGTATTTT,CSATSPEGQYF
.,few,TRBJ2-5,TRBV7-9,TGTGCCAGCAGCTTAGCGATAGCCCGGGAGACCCAGTACTTC,CASSLAIARETQYF
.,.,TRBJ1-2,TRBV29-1,TGCAGCCCCTCCCTCCAGGGCAGGAGTAATCGTGGCTACACCTTC,CSPSLQGRSNRGYTF
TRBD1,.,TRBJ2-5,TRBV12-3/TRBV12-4,TGTGCCAGCACTTTGGTGGGAGTGGGTGGACAGGGTAGAGAGACCCAGTACTTC,CASTLVGVGGQGRETQYF
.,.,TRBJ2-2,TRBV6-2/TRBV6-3,TGTGCCAGCCGCCGTAGTACCGGGGAGCTGTTTTTT,CASRRSTGELFF
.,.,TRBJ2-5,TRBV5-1,TGCGCCTGCAGCCCAAGGACGTTACCGGAGACCCAGTACTTC,CACSPRTLPETQYF
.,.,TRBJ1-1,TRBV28,TGTGCCAGCAGTCTCGAATCAGGGTGGGGGAACACTGAAGCTTTCTTT,CASSLESGWGNTEAFF
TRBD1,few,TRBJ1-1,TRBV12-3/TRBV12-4,TGTGCCAGCAGGTTGACAGGGGGGTGGACTGAAGCTTTCTTT,CASRLTGGWTEAFF
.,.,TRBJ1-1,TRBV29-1,TGCAGCGTATGGAACATGAACACTGAAGCTTTCTTT,CSVWNMNTEAFF
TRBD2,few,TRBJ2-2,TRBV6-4,TGTGCCAGCAGTCGGGACTACAACACCGGGGAGCTGTTTTTT,CASSRDYNTGELFF
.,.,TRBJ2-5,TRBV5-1,TGCGCCAGCAGCTTGGTCACGGGGGGCTTGGAGACCCAGTACTTC,CASSLVTGGLETQYF
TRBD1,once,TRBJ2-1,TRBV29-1,TGCAGCGGCCGACAGGGGGCGGGTGAGCAGTTCTTC,CSGRQGAGEQFF
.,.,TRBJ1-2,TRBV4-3,TGCGCCAGTAGCCAAGATCGGGACACTTATAACTATGGCTACACCTTC,CASSQDRDTYNYGYTF
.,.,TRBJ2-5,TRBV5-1,TGCGCCAGCAGCTTGTTGAGGGCAGCCCAAGAGACCCAGTACTTC,CASSLLRAAQETQYF
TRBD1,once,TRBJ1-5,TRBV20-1,TGCAGTGCTACACCGGGACAGGGCCGATCATATCAGCCCCAGCATTTT,CSATPGQGRSYQPQHF
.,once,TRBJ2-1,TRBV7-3,TGTGCCAGCAGCTTAATAGCATCTGGGGAGCAGTTCTTC,CASSLIASGEQFF
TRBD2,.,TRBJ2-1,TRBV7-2,TGTGCCAGCAGCTTAATCCTAGCGGGAGACCACAATGAGCAGTTCTTC,CASSLILAGDHNEQFF
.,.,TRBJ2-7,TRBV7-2,TGTGCCAGCAGCCACGGGCTAGTCAATGAGCAGTACTTC,CASSHGLVNEQYF
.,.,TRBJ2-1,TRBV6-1,TGTGCCAGCAGTGAATACAACGGGCCTCCCTCAGCGGAGCAGTTCTTC,CASSEYNGPPSAEQFF
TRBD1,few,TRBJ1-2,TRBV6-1,TGTGCCAGCAGTCCAGTTCAGGGACAGACGACTAACTATGGCTACACCTTC,CASSPVQGQTTNYGYTF
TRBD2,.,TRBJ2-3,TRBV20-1,TGCAGTGCTGAGATCCCGACTAGCTTAATCGCAGATACGCAGTATTTT,CSAEIPTSLIADTQYF
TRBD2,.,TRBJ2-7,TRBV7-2,TGTGCCAGCAGCGAGGGACTAGCGGGTATGGGTTCAGTGGACGAGCAGTACTTC,CASSEGLAGMGSVDEQYF
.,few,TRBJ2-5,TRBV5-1,TGCGCCAGCAGCTTGGGCAGCTCCGGCGAGACCCAGTACTTC,CASSLGSSGETQYF